The TCR beta chain described here comes from a study of cytomegalovirus exposure and HLA in healthy donors. Overall study results and limits: Analysis performed later found about 18,000 TCR beta sequences associated with HLA alleles at 0.05 false discovery rate. Specificity for CMV antigens was confirmed in vitro for a few of the CMV-associated chains. In a later analysis, TCR beta V- and J-gene trimming was associated with a missense DCLRE1C variant. A later analysis reportedly found that, within productive TCRs, an Asian-associated ancestry cluster had fewer N-insertions than the mean observed across the approximately 700 donors.

Amplification used 60 Vbeta primers and 13 Jbeta primers. Generated by immunoSEQ multiplex PCR, the TCRdb table keeps only in-frame clones and is missing some. This sample has under 150,000 clones, with about 80% found just once. About this clone: Antigen specificity is unknown.

From germline, CDR1 is MDHEN and CDR2 SYDVKM. The CDR3 has 13 residues. Losses at the gene ends were 10 bases for V and 7 bases for J; bases not matched to a gene: 9. The source of this sequence is a woman aged 35 to 49 in good health and CMV-seropositive. Sequencing used PBMCs. The chain has TRBV28 and TRBJ1-5; 8 nucleotides line up with TRBD1. The CDR3 loop reads CATYVQGGQPQHF. Here the CDR3 DNA reads TGTGCCACCTACGTACAGGGGGGCCAGCCCCAGCATTTT.